This T cell receptor (beta chain) was retrieved from a study of blood T cell repertoires in COVID-19. In the study overall: From T cells, B-cell-depleted T cells, or PBMCs came the material, which was cDNA or gDNA.

Original processing notes: Reference gene primers were amplified, and this amplification served to estimate nucleated cell counts. Data came from immunoSEQ multiplex PCR; TCRdb stores just in-frame clones and leaves some out. V and J calls and clone size are as listed in that table; D and trimming were resolved from the DNA. The sample records nearly 200,000 clones, approximately 90% being singletons. CDR3 length: 14 residues. Germline CDR1 reads LNHDA; CDR2 reads SQIVND (reference sequence). With 7 bases clipped from V and 7 bases from J, the junction kept 5 bases outside the gene matches. This rearrangement joins TRBV19 to TRBJ1-4; 11 bases match TRBD1. The source is a woman aged 40 to 55 who had recovered from COVID-19. Sequenced sample: peripheral blood. The CDR3 loop reads CASKGTGGFEKLFF. CDR3 nucleotide sequence: TGTGCCAGTAAGGGGACAGGGGGTTTTGAAAAACTGTTTTTT.